These 4 T cell receptor beta chains originate from one sample sequenced in a study of T cells after yellow fever vaccination. In TCRdb, the 5' RACE reads were re-called with MiXCR into one record per CDR3 protein. The repertoire consists of approximately 93,000 distinct CDR3 sequences, with about 5.8% occurring once and the leading ten covering just over 40%. The input for sequencing was CD8+ T cells sorted from PBMCs, taken 10 days after the yellow fever booster vaccination. These receptors originate from a man aged 18 to 30 who received the YFV17D yellow fever vaccine.

V is TRBV4-1 and J is TRBJ1-1; TRBD1 might be the D (6 bases). There are 15 residues in the CDR3. Trimming shortened V by 1 base and J by 4 bases, and 13 bases separated the two germline ends. Germline V lookup: CDR1 MGHRA, CDR2 YSYEKL. CDR3 nucleotide sequence: TGCGCCAGCAGCCAAGGTCCACAGGGAGGCACTGAAGCTTTCTTT. It encodes CASSQGPQGGTEAFF.

This clonotype was counted many times. V is TRBV27 and J is TRBJ2-3; D unresolved. Trimming stripped 5 bases from V and 6 bases from J, with 9 bases between. The CDR3 is made up of 12 amino acids. In germline, CDR1 is MNHEY, CDR2 SMNVEV (reference sequence). The CDR3 DNA is TGTGCCAGCAGTCCCTCTGCCGATACGCAGTATTTT. Residues: CASSPSADTQYF.

V and J are TRBV11-2 and TRBJ2-5, with D uncertain. The V and J ends lost 2 bases and 2 bases respectively, with 6 bases between them. Per germline, CDR1 SGHAT and CDR2 FQNNGV. CDR3 length: 13 residues. The CDR3 reads CASSLRPQETQYF. CDR3 in DNA: TGTGCCAGCAGCTTAAGGCCACAAGAGACCCAGTACTTC.

The chain has TRBV4-1 and TRBJ2-5, with 7 positions matching TRBD1. This CDR3 contains 15 residues. Unmatched junction bases numbered 11, after V lost 5 bases and J lost 5 bases. CDR1 MGHRA and CDR2 YSYEKL come from the germline V gene. The CDR3, as DNA: TGCGCCAGCAGCGAGGGACCGGGACAGTACGAGACCCAGTACTTC. It encodes CASSEGPGQYETQYF.